The 11 T cell receptor beta chains reported below all come from one sample, sequenced in a study of T-cell reconstitution after alpha-beta-depleted transplantation in children. TCRbeta library construction was performed incorporating unique molecular identifiers. A single record per CDR3 protein comes from TCRdb applying MiXCR to the PCR reads. In the table there are some 640,000 distinct CDR3 sequences, approximately 15% of which are singletons. The material was PBMCs from the stem cell graft donor, obtained from the stem cell graft. Every receptor here comes from a human donor who donated a stem cell graft to a child with acute myeloid leukemia.

The V gene is TRBV5-1, the J gene TRBJ2-7, with 10 bases identical to TRBD1. The CDR3 spans 15 residues. Germline CDR1 reads SGHRS; CDR2 reads YFSETQ. Germline trimming cut 3 bases from V and 5 bases from J; bases unmatched to any gene: 8. The CDR3 is CASSSPGDRGDEQYF. CDR3 coding DNA: TGCGCCAGCAGCTCTCCAGGGGACAGGGGCGACGAGCAGTACTTC.

The chain employs TRBV6-1 and TRBJ1-1, with 8 nucleotides matching TRBD1. CDR3 length: 14 amino acids. V was clipped by 8 bases and J by 3 bases; unmatched bases: 8. Germline CDR1 and CDR2: MNHNS and SASEGT. The CDR3 protein is CASRRTGWDTEAFF. The CDR3 DNA is TGTGCCAGCCGAAGGACAGGGTGGGACACTGAAGCTTTCTTT.

This clonotype was counted between two and nine times. This rearrangement joins TRBV20-1 to TRBJ2-4; tentative D call: TRBD2 (6 bases). The length of the CDR3 is 16 residues. Germline CDR1 DFQATT, CDR2 SNEGSKA (reference sequence). Trimming removed 0 bases at V and 6 bases at J, with 18 bases between. The CDR3 bases are TGCAGTGCTAGAGATCTTGGGGCGCGGGAATTAAACATTCAGTACTTC. This encodes CSARDLGARELNIQYF.

This clonotype has just a few counts. The chain employs TRBV7-3 and TRBJ1-1; D possibly corresponds to TRBD1 (5 bases). The CDR3 is 15 residues long. Deletions cut 6 bases from V and 1 base from J, with 15 bases between. Per germline, CDR1 SGHTA and CDR2 FQGTGA. As DNA, the CDR3 is TGTGCCAGCAGATACGGGGGAGATAGGAACACTGAAGCTTTCTTT. Residues: CASRYGGDRNTEAFF.

At least ten counts were recorded for this clonotype. This chain joins TRBV12-3 or TRBV12-4 and TRBJ1-1; D remains unclear. The CDR3 spans 11 residues. Trimming took 7 bases from V and 5 from J, leaving 8 bases between them. The CDR3, as DNA: TGTGCCAGCACCAAGGGAACTGAAGCTTTCTTT. Residues: CASTKGTEAFF.

This clonotype was seen a handful of times. CDR3 loop: CSVRAGGGDTDTQYF. The CDR3 DNA reads as TGCAGCGTTAGGGCGGGGGGGGGTGACACAGATACGCAGTATTTT. This sequence joins TRBV29-1 and TRBJ2-3; 9 bases align to TRBD2. Germline CDR1 and CDR2: SQVTM and ANQGSEA. This CDR3 region has 15 residues. Trimming took 5 bases from V and 2 from J; bases not matched to a gene: 8.

The chain is built from TRBV20-1 and TRBJ1-1, with D possibly TRBD1 on 5 matching bases. The germline V and J ends were trimmed by 1 base and 10 bases, with 28 bases remaining between them. Germline V gives CDR1 DFQATT, CDR2 SNEGSKA (reference sequence). The CDR3 contains 17 residues. CDR3 sequence reads: CSARVENLPTATLGAFF. CDR3 sequence (DNA): TGCAGTGCTAGAGTAGAAAATTTGCCGACAGCGACTCTGGGAGCTTTCTTT.

This clonotype was picked up many times. The chain couples TRBV29-1 to TRBJ1-1, with TRBD1 matching 8 bases. Germline V gene data show CDR1 as SQVTM and CDR2 as ANQGSEA. V dropped 2 bases and J dropped 0; count of bases not matched to a gene: 5. The CDR3 length is 15 residues. This chain's CDR3 is CSVEWTGQMNTEAFF. CDR3 nucleotides: TGCAGCGTTGAATGGACAGGGCAGATGAACACTGAAGCTTTCTTT.

Note on this clonotype: A single base separates this from a much larger clone, so it may be a read error. The chain has TRBV20-1 and TRBJ1-1; D is unresolved. The germline V and J ends were trimmed by 7 bases and 10 bases, with 19 bases remaining between them. Germline lookup yields CDR1 DFQATT and CDR2 SNEGSKA (reference sequence). This CDR3 comprises 12 residues. The CDR3: CSVPAVSAGAFF. For the CDR3, the DNA is TGCAGTGTTCCCGCGGTCTCCGCGGGAGCTTTCTTT.

This sequence joins TRBV30 and TRBJ1-1, with unresolved D. The CDR3 has 11 residues. The germline V gene has CDR1 GTSNPN and CDR2 SVGIG (reference sequence). The ends were cut back, 3 bases at V and 3 bases at J, with 5 bases in the middle. The CDR3 region has the DNA TGTGCCTGGAGGGGTTACACTGAAGCTTTCTTT. Protein: CAWRGYTEAFF.

The table lists this clonotype with many counts. At one end the junction does not follow the germline gene, possibly because of a read error. This chain links TRBV20-1 with TRBJ2-4, with 8 nucleotides matching TRBD1. The CDR3 is 12 residues long. Germline CDR1 DFQATT, CDR2 SNEGSKA (reference sequence). CDR3 bases: TGCAGTGCCAAGAGGGAACAGGGGGGTCTGAACTTC. Translated: CSAKREQGGLNF.